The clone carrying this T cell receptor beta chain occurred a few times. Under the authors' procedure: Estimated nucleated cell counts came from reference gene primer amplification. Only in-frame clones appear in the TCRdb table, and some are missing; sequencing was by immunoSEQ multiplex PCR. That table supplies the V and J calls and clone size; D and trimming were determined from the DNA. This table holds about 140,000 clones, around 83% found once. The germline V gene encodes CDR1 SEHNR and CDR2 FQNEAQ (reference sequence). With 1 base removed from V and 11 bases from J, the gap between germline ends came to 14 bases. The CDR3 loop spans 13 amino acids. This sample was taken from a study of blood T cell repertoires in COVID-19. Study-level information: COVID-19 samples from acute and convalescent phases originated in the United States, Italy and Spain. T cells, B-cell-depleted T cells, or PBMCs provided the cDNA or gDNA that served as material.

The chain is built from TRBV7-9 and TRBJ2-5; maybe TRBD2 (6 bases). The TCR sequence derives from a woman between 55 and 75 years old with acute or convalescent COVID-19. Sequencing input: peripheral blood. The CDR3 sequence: CASSLEERASQYF. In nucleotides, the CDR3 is TGTGCCAGCAGCTTAGAGGAGCGGGCTAGTCAGTACTTC.